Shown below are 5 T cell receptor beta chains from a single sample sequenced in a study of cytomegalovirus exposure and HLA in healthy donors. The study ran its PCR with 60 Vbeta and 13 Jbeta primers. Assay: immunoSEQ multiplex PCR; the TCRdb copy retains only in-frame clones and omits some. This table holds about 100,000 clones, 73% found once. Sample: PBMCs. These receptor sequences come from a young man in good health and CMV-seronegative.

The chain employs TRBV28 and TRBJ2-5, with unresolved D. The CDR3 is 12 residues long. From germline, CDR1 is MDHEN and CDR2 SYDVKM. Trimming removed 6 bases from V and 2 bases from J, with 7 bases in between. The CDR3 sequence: CASSQQQETQYF. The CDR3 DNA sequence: TGTGCCAGCAGCCAACAGCAAGAGACCCAGTACTTC.

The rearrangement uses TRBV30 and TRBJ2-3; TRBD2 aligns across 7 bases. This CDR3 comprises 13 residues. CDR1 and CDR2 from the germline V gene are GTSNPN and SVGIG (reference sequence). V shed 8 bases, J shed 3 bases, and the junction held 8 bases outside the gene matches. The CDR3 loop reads CAARSGGTDTQYF. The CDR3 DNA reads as TGTGCCGCCCGATCGGGGGGTACAGATACGCAGTATTTT. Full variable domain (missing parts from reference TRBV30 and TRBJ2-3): SQTIHQWPATLVQPVGSPLSLECTVEGTSNPNLYWYRQAAGRGLQLLFYSVGIGQISSEVPQNLSASRPQDRQFILSSKKLLLSDSGFYLCAARSGGTDTQYFGPGTRLTVL.

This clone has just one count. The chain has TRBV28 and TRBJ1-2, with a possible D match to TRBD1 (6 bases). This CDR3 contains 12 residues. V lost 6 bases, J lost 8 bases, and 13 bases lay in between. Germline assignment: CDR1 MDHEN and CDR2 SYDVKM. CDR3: CASSPQGRGYTF. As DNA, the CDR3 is TGTGCCAGCAGCCCACAGGGACGCGGCTACACCTTC.

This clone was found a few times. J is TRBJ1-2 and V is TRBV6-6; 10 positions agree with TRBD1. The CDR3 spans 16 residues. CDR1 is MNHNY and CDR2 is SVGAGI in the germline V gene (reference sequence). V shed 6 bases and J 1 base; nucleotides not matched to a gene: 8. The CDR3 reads CASSKTGGAGNYGYTF. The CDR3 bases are TGTGCCAGCAGCAAGACAGGGGGCGCGGGTAACTATGGCTACACCTTC.

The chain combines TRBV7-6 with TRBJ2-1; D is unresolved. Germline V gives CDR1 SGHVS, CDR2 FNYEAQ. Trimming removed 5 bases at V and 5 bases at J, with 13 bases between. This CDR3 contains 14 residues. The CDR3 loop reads CASSQFPGDNEQFF. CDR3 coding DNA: TGTGCCAGCAGCCAATTTCCCGGAGACAATGAGCAGTTCTTC.